This TCR beta chain was found in a study of response to subunit inactivated influenza vaccine. Overall study results and limits: T cells newly recruited by each seasonal influenza vaccination are few, the authors suggested.

TCRdb called the RT-PCR reads again in MiXCR, with one record for every CDR3 protein. Among 550,000 to 800,000 distinct CDR3 sequences listed, about 15% were seen once. V lost 0 bases, J lost 2 bases, and 4 bases stayed unmatched. Germline values: CDR1 SGHVS, CDR2 FQNEAQ. This CDR3 is 15 amino acids long. About this clonotype itself: The antigen remains unidentified.

The sequencing used PBMCs from blood, collected 14 to 15 days before vaccination. The chain combines TRBV7-8 with TRBJ2-7; 7 bases match TRBD1. The origin of this receptor is a man in his forties or fifties who received an inactivated influenza vaccine. The CDR3 sequence is CASSLAGTETYEQYF. The CDR3 DNA reads TGTGCCAGCAGCTTAGCGGGGACAGAAACCTACGAGCAGTACTTC.